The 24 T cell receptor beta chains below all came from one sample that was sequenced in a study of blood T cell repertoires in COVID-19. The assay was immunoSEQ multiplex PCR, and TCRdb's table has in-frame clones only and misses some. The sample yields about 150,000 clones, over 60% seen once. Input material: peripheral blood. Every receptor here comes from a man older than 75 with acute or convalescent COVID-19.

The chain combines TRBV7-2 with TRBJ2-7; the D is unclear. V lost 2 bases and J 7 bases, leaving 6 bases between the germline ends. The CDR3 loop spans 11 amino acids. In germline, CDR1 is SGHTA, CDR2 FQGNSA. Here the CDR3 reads CASSLSQEQYF. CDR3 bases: TGTGCCAGCAGCTTATCACAGGAGCAGTACTTC. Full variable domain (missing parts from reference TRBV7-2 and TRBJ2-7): GAGVSQSPSNKVTEKGKDVELRCDPISGHTALYWYRQSLGQGLEFLIYFQGNSAPDKSGLPSDRFSAERTGGSVSTLTIQRTQQEDSAVYLCASSLSQEQYFGPGTRLTVT.

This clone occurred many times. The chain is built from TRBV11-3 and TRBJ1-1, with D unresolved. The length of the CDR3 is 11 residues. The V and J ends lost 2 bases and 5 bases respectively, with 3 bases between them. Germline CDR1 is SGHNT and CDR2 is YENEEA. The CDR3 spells CASSLLTEAFF. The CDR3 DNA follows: TGTGCCAGCAGCTTATTAACTGAAGCTTTCTTT.

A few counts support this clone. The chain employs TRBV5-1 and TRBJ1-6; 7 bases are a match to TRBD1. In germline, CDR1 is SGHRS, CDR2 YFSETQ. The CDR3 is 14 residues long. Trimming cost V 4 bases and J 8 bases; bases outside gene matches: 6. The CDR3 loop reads CASSTTGLDSPLHF. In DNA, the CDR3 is TGCGCCAGCAGCACGACAGGGTTGGATTCACCCCTCCACTTT.

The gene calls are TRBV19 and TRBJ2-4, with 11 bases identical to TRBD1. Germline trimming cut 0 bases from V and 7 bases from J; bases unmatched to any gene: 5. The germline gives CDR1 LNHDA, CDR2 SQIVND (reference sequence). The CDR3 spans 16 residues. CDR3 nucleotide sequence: TGTGCCAGTAGTATAGATCTCGGGACAGGGGGTAACATTCAGTACTTC. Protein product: CASSIDLGTGGNIQYF.

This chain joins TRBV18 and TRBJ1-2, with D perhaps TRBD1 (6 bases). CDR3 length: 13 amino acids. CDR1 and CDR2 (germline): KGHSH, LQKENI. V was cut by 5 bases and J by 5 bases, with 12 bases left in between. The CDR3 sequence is CASSGDTVYGYTF. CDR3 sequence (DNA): TGTGCCAGCTCAGGGGACACAGTATATGGCTACACCTTC. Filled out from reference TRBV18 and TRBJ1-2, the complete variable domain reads NAGVMQNPRHLVRRRGQEARLRCSPMKGHSHVYWYRQLPEEGLKFMVYLQKENIIDESGMPKERFSAEFPKEGPSILRIQQVVRGDSAAYFCASSGDTVYGYTFGSGTRLTVV.

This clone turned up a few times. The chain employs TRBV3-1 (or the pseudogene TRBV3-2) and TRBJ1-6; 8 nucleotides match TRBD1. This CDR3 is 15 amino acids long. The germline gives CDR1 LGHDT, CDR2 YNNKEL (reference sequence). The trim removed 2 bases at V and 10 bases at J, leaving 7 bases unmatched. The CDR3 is CASSQMTGVGSPLHF. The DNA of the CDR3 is TGTGCCAGCAGCCAAATGACAGGGGTGGGATCACCCCTCCACTTT.

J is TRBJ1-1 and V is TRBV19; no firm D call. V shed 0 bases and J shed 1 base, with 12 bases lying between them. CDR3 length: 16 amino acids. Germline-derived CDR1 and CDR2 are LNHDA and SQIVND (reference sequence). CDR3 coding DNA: TGTGCCAGTAGTATAGATCACCGACGGGGGAACACTGAAGCTTTCTTT. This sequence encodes CASSIDHRRGNTEAFF.

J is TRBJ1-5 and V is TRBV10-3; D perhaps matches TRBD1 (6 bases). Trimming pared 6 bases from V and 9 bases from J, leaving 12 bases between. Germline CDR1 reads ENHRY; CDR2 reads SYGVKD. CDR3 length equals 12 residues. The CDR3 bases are TGTGCCATCAGAGGGGGTGGTGGGCCCCAGCATTTT. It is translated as CAIRGGGGPQHF.

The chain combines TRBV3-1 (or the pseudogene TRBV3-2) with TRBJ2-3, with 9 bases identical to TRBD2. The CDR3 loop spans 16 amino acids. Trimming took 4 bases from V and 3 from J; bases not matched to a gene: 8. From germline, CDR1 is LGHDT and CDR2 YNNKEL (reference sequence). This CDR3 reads CASSLRGGGRTDTQYF. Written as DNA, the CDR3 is TGTGCCAGCAGCCTCCGCGGGGGGGGGAGGACAGATACGCAGTATTTT.

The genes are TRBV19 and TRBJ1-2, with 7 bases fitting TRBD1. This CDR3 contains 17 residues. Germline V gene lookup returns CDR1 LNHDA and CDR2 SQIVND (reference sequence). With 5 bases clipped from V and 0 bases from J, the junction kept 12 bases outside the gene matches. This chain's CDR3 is CASSPSSDRDPNYGYTF. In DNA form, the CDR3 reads TGTGCCAGTAGTCCTTCCTCCGACAGGGATCCTAACTATGGCTACACCTTC.

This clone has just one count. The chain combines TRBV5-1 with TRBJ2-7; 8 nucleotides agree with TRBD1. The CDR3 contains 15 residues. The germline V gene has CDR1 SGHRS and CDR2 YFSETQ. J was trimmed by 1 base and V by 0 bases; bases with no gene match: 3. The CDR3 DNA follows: TGCGCCAGCAGCTTGGGGGGACAGGAATCCTACGAGCAGTACTTC. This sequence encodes CASSLGGQESYEQYF.

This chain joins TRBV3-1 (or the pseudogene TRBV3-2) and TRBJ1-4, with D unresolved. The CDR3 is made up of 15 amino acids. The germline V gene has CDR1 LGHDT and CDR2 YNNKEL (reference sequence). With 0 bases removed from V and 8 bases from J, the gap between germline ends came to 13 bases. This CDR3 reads CASSQDLARREKLFF. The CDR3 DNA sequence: TGTGCCAGCAGCCAAGATTTAGCTAGACGGGAAAAACTGTTTTTT.

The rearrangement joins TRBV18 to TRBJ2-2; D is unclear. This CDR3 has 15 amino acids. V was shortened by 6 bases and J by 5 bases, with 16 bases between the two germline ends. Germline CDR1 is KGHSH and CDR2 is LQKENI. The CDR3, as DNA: TGTGCCAGCTCCCCGGTCACAGCTGGGACCGGGGAGCTGTTTTTT. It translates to CASSPVTAGTGELFF.

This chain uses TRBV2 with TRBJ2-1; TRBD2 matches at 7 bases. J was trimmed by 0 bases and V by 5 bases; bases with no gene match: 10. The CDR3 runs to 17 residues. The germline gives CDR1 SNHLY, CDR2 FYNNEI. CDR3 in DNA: TGTGCCAGCAGTACCCCTGACGGGGGGAGCTCCTACAATGAGCAGTTCTTC. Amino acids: CASSTPDGGSSYNEQFF.

The DNA of the CDR3 is TGTGCCAGCAGTGAATTTCCGCGCGGGGGAACGCCGGGGCGTGAAAAACTGTTTTTT. Translating it yields CASSEFPRGGTPGREKLFF. V gene TRBV6-1 combines with J gene TRBJ1-4; a weak D match, TRBD1 (5 bases). V lost 2 bases and J lost 7, with 26 bases in between. The CDR3 covers 19 residues. Germline CDR1 and CDR2: MNHNS and SASEGT.

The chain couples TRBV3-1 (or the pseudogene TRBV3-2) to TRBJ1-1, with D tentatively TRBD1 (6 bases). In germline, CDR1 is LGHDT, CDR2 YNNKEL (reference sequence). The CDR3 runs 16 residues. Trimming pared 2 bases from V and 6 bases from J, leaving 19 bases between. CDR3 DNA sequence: TGTGCCAGCAGCCAACTAAGACTCACCGCAGGGGCTGAAGCTTTCTTT. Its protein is CASSQLRLTAGAEAFF.

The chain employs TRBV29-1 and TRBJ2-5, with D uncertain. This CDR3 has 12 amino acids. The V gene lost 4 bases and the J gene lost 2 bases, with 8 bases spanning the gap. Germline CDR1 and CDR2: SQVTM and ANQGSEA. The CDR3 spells CSVVEAQETQYF. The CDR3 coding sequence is TGCAGCGTTGTTGAGGCACAAGAGACCCAGTACTTC.

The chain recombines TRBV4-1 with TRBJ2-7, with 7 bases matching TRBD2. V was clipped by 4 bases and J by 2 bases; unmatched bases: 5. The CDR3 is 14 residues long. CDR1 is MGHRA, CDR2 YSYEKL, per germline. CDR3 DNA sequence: TGCGCCAGCAGCCCCGCGGGGGTCACCTACGAGCAGTACTTC. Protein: CASSPAGVTYEQYF.

DNA for the CDR3: TGTGCCAGCTTCGGTCTGGGGGCTGGAAACACTGAAGCTTTCTTT. Its translation is CASFGLGAGNTEAFF. The chain couples TRBV6-5 to TRBJ1-1; D is possibly TRBD1 (6 bases). The germline gives CDR1 MNHEY, CDR2 SVGAGI. The CDR3 spans 15 residues. Deletions cut 8 bases from V and 2 bases from J, with 18 bases between.

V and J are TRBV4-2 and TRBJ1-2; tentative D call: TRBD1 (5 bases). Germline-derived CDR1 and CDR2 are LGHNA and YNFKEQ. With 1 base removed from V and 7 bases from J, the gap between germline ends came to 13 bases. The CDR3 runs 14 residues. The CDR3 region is CASSQVGASTGYTF. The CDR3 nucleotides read TGTGCCAGCAGCCAAGTAGGGGCAAGTACTGGCTACACCTTC.

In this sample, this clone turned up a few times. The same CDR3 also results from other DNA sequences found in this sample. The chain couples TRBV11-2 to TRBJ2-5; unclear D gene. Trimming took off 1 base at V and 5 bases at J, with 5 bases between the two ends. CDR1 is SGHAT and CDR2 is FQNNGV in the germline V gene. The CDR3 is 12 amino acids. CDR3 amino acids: CASSLVRETQYF. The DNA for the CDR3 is TGTGCCAGCAGCTTAGTCAGGGAGACCCAGTACTTC.

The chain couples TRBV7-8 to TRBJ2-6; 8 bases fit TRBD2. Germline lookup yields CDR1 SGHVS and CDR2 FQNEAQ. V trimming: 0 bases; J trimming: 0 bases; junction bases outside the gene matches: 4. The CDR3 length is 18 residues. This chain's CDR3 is CASSLASGAPSGANVLTF. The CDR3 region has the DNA TGTGCCAGCAGCTTAGCTAGCGGGGCCCCCTCTGGGGCCAACGTCCTGACTTTC.

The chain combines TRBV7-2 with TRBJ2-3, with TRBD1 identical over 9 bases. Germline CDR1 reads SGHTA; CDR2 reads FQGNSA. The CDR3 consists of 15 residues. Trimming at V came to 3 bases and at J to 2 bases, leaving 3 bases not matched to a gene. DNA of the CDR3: TGTGCCAGCAGCTTCACAGGGGGCTCCACAGATACGCAGTATTTT. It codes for CASSFTGGSTDTQYF.

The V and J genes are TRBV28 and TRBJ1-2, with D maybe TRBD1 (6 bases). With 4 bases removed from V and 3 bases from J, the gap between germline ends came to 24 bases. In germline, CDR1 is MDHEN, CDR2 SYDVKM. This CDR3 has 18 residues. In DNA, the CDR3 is TGTGCCAGCAGTTCATCCACCTGGACAGAGTTTCTATACTATGGCTACACCTTC. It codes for CASSSSTWTEFLYYGYTF.